The clone carrying this TCR beta chain was seen once. Its antigen is unknown. The data belong to a study of shared clonotypes between healthy human individuals. Looking at the study overall: Plates per donor: three CD4 naive, three CD4 memory, two CD8 naive, one CD8 memory.

Assay execution took place at the deep level. Original data processing: Owing to the provision of junction-only sequences devoid of quality scores by immunoSEQ, filtering differed. TCRdb's table, derived via immunoSEQ multiplex PCR, lists solely in-frame clones and lacks some. For V, J and clone size, that table is used; D and trimming come from the DNA. The table records some 1.5 million clones, approximately 98% of them present only once. Findings and limits, study-wide: Across a few donors, naive CD4 shared 5% to 6%, naive CD8 over 3%, memory CD4 approximately 2.5%, memory CD8 about 0.38%.

The sample taken for sequencing was naive CD4+ T cells sorted from blood. Subset defined: CD45RA+ positively selected. This receptor was taken from a man younger than 45 in good health.

In nucleotides, the CDR3 is TGTGCCAGCTCGGGGAGGGACCGGAACTCCTACGAGCAGTACTTC. It is translated as CASSGRDRNSYEQYF. The J gene is TRBJ2-7, the V gene TRBV18; 7 positions match TRBD2. V lost 6 bases and J lost 0; bases outside the gene matches: 8. The CDR3 is made up of 15 amino acids. Germline assignment: CDR1 KGHSH and CDR2 LQKENI.